The clone carrying this TCR beta chain was counted only a few times. What it binds is not known. The length of the CDR3 is 15 residues. Germline loops: CDR1 MNHEY, CDR2 SMNVEV (reference sequence). Trimming stripped 7 bases from V and 1 base from J, with 16 bases between. Sequence data for DNA of cultured CD4+ T cells were generated by the Oncomine TCR Beta short-read assay. Using its own MiXCR run on the PCR reads, TCRdb lists one record per CDR3 protein. The sample contains approximately 7,000 distinct CDR3 sequences, approximately 31% of which appear only once. These data originate in a study of vaccination and CD4 T cells after COVID-19. Turning to the study itself: Every culture used as a control got a CEFX pool, an HIV-1 Nef pool, or no peptide.

Described treatment: roughly 10-day PBMC culture with coronavirus spike peptide pools or control peptides (ViraFEST assay). Unexposed donor CD4+ T cells predated the COVID-19 pandemic, collected 2011-2018. The chain combines TRBV27 with TRBJ1-1, with a possible D match to TRBD1 (5 bases). The sample consisted of CD4+ T cells from blood, cultured in vitro. This TCR was recovered from a human donor in good health. The CDR3 coding sequence is TGTGCCAGCACCCAAAGGGGCAGCCCGAACACTGAAGCTTTCTTT. Its translation is CASTQRGSPNTEAFF.